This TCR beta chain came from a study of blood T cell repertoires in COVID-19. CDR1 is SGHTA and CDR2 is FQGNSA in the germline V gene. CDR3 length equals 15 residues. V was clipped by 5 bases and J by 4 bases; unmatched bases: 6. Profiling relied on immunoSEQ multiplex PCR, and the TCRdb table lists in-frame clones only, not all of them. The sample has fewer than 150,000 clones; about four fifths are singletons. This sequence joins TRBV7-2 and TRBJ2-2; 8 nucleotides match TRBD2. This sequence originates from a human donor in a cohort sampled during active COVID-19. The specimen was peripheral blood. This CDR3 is CASSRGTSGTGELFF. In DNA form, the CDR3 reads TGTGCCAGCAGCCGCGGCACTAGCGGCACCGGGGAGCTGTTTTTT.